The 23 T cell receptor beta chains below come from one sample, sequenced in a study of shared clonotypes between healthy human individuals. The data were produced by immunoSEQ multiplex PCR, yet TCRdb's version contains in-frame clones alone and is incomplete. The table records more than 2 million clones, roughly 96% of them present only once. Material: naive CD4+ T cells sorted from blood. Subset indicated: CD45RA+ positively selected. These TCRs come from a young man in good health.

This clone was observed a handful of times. CDR3 in amino acids: CASSMGRNYGYTF. The DNA of the CDR3 is TGTGCCAGTAGTATGGGCAGGAACTATGGCTACACCTTC. The chain carries TRBV19 and TRBJ1-2; D remains unclear. Deletions cut 3 bases from V and 2 bases from J, with 7 bases between. The germline gives CDR1 LNHDA, CDR2 SQIVND (reference sequence). The CDR3 is 13 amino acids.

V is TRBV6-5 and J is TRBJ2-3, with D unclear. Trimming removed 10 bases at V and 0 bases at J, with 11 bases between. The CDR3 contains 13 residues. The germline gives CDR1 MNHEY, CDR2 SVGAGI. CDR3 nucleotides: TGTGCCACCCTTCCAGCGAGCACAGATACGCAGTATTTT. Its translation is CATLPASTDTQYF.

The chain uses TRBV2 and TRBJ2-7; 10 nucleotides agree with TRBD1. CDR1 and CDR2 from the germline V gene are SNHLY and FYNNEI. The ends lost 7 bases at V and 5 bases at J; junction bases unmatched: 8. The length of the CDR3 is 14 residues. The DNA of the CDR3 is TGTGCCAGCATCCGGACAGGGGGGCATGACGAGCAGTACTTC. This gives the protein CASIRTGGHDEQYF. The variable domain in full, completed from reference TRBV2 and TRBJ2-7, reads EPEVTQTPSHQVTQMGQEVILRCVPISNHLYFYWYRQILGQKVEFLVSFYNNEISEKSEIFDDQFSVERPDGSNFTLKIRSTKLEDSAMYFCASIRTGGHDEQYFGPGTRLTVT.

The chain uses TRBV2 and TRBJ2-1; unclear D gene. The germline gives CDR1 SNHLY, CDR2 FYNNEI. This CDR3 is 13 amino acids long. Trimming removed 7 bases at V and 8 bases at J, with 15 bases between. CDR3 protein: CASKGTSYDEQFF. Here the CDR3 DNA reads TGTGCCAGCAAGGGAACGAGTTACGATGAGCAGTTCTTC.

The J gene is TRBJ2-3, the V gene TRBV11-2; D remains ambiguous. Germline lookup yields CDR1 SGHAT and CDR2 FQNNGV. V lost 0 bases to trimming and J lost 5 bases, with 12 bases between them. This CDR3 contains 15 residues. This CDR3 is CASSLEGFSGDTQYF. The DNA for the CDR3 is TGTGCCAGCAGCTTAGAGGGTTTTAGTGGAGATACGCAGTATTTT.

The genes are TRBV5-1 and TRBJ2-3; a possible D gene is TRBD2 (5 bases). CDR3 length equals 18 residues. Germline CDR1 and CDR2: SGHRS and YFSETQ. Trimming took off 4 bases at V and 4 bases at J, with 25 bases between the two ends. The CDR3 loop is CASSPRTSLRRLADTQYF. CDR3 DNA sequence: TGCGCCAGCAGCCCAAGGACTTCTCTCCGGAGGTTGGCAGATACGCAGTATTTT.

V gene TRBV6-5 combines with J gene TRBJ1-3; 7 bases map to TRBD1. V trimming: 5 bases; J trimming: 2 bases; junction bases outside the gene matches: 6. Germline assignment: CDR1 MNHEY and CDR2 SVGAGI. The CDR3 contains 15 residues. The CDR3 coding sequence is TGTGCCAGCAGTCAATCGACAGGGACTGGAAACACCATATATTTT. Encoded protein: CASSQSTGTGNTIYF.

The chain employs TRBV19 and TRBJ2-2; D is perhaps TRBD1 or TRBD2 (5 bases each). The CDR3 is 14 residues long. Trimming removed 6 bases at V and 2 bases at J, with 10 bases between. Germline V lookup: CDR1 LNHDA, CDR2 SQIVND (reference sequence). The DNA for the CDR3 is TGTGCCAGTAGGTCGGGACCTAACACCGGGGAGCTGTTTTTT. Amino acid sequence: CASRSGPNTGELFF.

In DNA form, the CDR3 reads TGTGCCAGCAGCTTAAACGGCGGGAACACTGAAGCTTTCTTT. This sequence encodes CASSLNGGNTEAFF. The V and J genes are TRBV7-2 and TRBJ1-1, with D unclear. The CDR3 sequence is 14 residues long. Germline CDR1 and CDR2: SGHTA and FQGNSA. With 2 bases removed from V and 1 base from J, the gap between germline ends came to 8 bases.

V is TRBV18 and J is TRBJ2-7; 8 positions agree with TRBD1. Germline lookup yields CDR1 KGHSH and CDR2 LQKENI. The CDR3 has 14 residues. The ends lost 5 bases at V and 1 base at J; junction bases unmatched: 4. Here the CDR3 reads CASSKGTGSYEQYF. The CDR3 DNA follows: TGTGCCAGCTCAAAAGGGACAGGATCCTACGAGCAGTACTTC.

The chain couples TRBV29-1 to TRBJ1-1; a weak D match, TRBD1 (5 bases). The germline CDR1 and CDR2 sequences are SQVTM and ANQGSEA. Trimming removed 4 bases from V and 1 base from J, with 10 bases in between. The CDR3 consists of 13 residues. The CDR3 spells CSVGGGQNTEAFF. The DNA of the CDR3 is TGCAGCGTTGGGGGCGGGCAGAACACTGAAGCTTTCTTT.

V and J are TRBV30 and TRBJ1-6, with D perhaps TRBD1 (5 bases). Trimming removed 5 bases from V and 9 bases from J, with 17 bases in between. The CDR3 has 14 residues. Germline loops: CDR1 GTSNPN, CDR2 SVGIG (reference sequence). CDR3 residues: CAWGGTAGGSPLHF. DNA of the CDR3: TGTGCCTGGGGCGGGACGGCGGGGGGTTCACCCCTCCACTTT.

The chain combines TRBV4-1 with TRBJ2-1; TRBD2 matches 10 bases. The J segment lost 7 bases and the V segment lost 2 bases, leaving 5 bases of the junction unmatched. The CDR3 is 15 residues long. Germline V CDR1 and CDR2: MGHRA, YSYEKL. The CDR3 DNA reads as TGCGCCAGCAGCCAATTAGCGGGAGGAGGGAATGAGCAGTTCTTC. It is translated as CASSQLAGGGNEQFF.

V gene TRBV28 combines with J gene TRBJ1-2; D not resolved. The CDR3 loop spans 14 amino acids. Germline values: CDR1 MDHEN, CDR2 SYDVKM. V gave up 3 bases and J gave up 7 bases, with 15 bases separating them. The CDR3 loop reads CASSFGAKGGGYTF. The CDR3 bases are TGTGCCAGCAGTTTTGGAGCAAAGGGAGGTGGCTACACCTTC.

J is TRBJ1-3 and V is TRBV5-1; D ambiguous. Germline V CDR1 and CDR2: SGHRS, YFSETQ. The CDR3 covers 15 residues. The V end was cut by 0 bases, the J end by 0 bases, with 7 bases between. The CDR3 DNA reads TGCGCCAGCAGCTTGGCGACTTTCTCTGGAAACACCATATATTTT. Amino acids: CASSLATFSGNTIYF.

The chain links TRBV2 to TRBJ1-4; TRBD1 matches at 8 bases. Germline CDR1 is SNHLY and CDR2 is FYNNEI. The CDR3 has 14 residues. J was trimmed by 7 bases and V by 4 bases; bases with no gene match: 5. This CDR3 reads CASSVDRVAEKLFF. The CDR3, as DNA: TGTGCCAGCAGTGTGGACAGGGTTGCTGAAAAACTGTTTTTT.

DNA for the CDR3: TGTGCCAGCAGTTACTCATGGGCAGGGAGGACCTACGAGCAGTACTTC. Its protein product is CASSYSWAGRTYEQYF. V and J are TRBV6-6 and TRBJ2-7; tentatively, D is TRBD2 (6 bases). Germline V gene data show CDR1 as MNHNY and CDR2 as SVGAGI (reference sequence). The CDR3 sequence is 16 residues long. Trimming stripped 0 bases from V and 2 bases from J, with 14 bases between.

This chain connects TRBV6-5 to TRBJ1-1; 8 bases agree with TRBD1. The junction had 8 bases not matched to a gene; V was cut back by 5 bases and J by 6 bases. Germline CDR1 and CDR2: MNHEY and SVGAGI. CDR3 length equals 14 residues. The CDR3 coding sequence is TGTGCCAGCAGTCTGCGGACAGGGACCCCTGAAGCTTTCTTT. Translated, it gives CASSLRTGTPEAFF.

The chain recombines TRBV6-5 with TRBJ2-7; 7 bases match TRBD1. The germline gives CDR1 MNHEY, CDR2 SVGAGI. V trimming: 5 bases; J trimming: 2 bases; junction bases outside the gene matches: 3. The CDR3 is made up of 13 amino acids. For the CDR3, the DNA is TGTGCCAGCAGTGACAGGGTCGCCTACGAGCAGTACTTC. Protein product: CASSDRVAYEQYF.

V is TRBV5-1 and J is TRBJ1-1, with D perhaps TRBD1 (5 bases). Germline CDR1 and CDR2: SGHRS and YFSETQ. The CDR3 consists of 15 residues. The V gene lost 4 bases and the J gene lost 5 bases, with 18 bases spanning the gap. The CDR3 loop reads CASSPTGAHGTEAFF. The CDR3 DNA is TGCGCCAGCAGCCCAACCGGGGCCCATGGAACTGAAGCTTTCTTT.

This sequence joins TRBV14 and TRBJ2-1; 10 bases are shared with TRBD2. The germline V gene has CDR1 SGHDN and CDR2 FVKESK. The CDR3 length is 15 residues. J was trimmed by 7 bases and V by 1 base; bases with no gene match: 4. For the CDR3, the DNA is TGTGCCAGCAGCCAAGGGCTAGCGGGGGTAAATGAGCAGTTCTTC. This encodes CASSQGLAGVNEQFF.

CDR3 nucleotides: TGCGCCAGCAGCTCGGGACTAGCGGGGGTATCCTACGAGCAGTACTTC. As protein: CASSSGLAGVSYEQYF. The chain links TRBV5-1 to TRBJ2-7, with 14 bases fitting TRBD2. This CDR3 contains 16 residues. Trimming removed 3 bases from V and 1 base from J; junction bases left unmatched: 3. CDR1 and CDR2 from the germline V gene are SGHRS and YFSETQ. The whole variable domain, filled in from reference TRBV5-1 and TRBJ2-7, reads KAGVTQTPRYLIKTRGQQVTLSCSPISGHRSVSWYQQTPGQGLQFLFEYFSETQRNKGNFPGRFSGRQFSNSRSEMNVSTLELGDSALYLCASSSGLAGVSYEQYFGPGTRLTVT.

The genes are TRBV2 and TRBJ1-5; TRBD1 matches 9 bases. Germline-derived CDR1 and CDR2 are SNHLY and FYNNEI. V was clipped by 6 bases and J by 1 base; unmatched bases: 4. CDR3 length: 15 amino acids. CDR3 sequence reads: CASRKDRGSNQPQHF. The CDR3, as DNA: TGTGCCAGCAGGAAGGACAGGGGAAGCAATCAGCCCCAGCATTTT.